This is a list of T cell receptor beta chains from one sample in a study of neurological immune-mediated disorders. Each CDR3 protein is one row after TCRdb ran MiXCR on the 5' RACE reads. The top ten clones hold about 23% of a sample with some 15,000 distinct CDR3 sequences, less than 25% of them seen once. Material: PBMCs. Receptors originate from a man between 50 and 59 years old in good health. The CDR3 runs from the conserved cysteine through the conserved F or W. A D gene is named only where the DNA matches it firmly. Expanded clones get a size class; other rows say once, few or many, or leave the size out.

d_call j_call clone_size v_call cdr3_aa cdr3_nt
TRBD1 TRBJ1-1 medium-sized TRBV27 CASRTGRIGEAFF TGTGCCAGCAGGACAGGGCGCATTGGTGAAGCTTTCTTT
TRBD1 TRBJ1-1 many TRBV5-1 CASSFYGGTGYMNTEAFF TGCGCCAGCAGCTTTTACGGGGGGACAGGGTATATGAACACTGAAGCTTTCTTT
TRBD1 TRBJ1-5 many TRBV7-8 CASSLVRTRTGSNQPQHF TGTGCCAGCAGCTTAGTACGGACTAGGACAGGCAGCAATCAGCCCCAGCATTTT
. TRBJ2-1 many TRBV28 CASSPLKYGVSSSYNEQFF TGTGCCAGCAGTCCCCTTAAGTATGGTGTCAGCTCCTCCTACAATGAGCAGTTCTTC
. TRBJ2-5 many TRBV19 CASSSTGRETQYF TGTGCCAGTAGTAGTACGGGGCGGGAGACCCAGTACTTC
TRBD2 TRBJ2-7 many TRBV20-1 CSASSGAWYEQYF TGCAGTGCTTCCAGCGGGGCCTGGTACGAGCAGTACTTC
. TRBJ1-4 many TRBV10-3 CAISDSRGNEKLFF TGTGCCATCAGTGATAGCCGGGGGAATGAAAAACTGTTTTTT
TRBD2 TRBJ2-3 many TRBV20-1 CSAGVAGGPEEQYF TGCAGTGCCGGGGTAGCGGGAGGACCCGAGGAGCAGTATTTT
. TRBJ2-1 many TRBV20-1 CSAKLARAEQFF TGCAGTGCTAAATTAGCGCGTGCCGAGCAGTTCTTC
. TRBJ2-3 medium-sized TRBV4-3 CASSQGRDVNTDTQYF TGCGCCAGCAGCCAAGGTCGGGATGTGAACACAGATACGCAGTATTTT
. TRBJ1-1 many TRBV5-1 CASRTSPGTLSTEAFF TGCGCCAGCAGGACCTCCCCCGGGACTCTATCAACTGAAGCTTTCTTT
. TRBJ1-6 many TRBV9 CASSVGNSPLHF TGTGCCAGCAGCGTAGGGAATTCACCCCTCCACTTT
. TRBJ2-7 many TRBV5-1 CASSFASGRGYEQYF TGCGCCAGCAGCTTTGCTTCCGGGAGAGGATACGAGCAGTACTTC
. TRBJ2-1 many TRBV5-1 CASSFEGEFYNEQFF TGCGCCAGCAGCTTTGAGGGAGAATTCTACAATGAGCAGTTCTTC
TRBD1 TRBJ1-5 many TRBV20-1 CSATDRASSNQPQHF TGCAGTGCTACCGACAGGGCGTCTAGCAATCAGCCCCAGCATTTT
TRBD2 TRBJ2-3 many TRBV20-1 CSARNTLAGLTWDTQYF TGCAGTGCTAGAAACACACTAGCGGGGTTAACCTGGGATACGCAGTATTTT
. TRBJ2-5 many TRBV12-3/TRBV12-4 CASSPGETQYF TGTGCCAGCAGCCCAGGAGAGACCCAGTACTTC
. TRBJ2-1 many TRBV7-9 CASSLGEYNEQFF TGTGCCAGCAGCTTAGGGGAGTACAATGAGCAGTTCTTC
. TRBJ2-3 . TRBV21-1 CASSKGGHLTDTQYF TGTGCCAGCAGCAAAGGGGGACACCTCACAGATACGCAGTATTTT
. TRBJ2-3 few TRBV7-2 CASSRQTTDTQYF TGTGCCAGCAGTCGGCAGACCACAGATACGCAGTATTTT
TRBD2 TRBJ2-7 . TRBV20-1 CSARDSGEGLYEQYF TGCAGTGCTAGAGATTCGGGGGAGGGCCTCTACGAGCAGTACTTC
. TRBJ2-1 medium-sized TRBV20-1 CSALRASGNEQFF TGCAGTGCCCTAAGGGCCTCGGGAAATGAGCAGTTCTTC
. TRBJ2-7 many TRBV20-1 CSAPPYRASYEQYF TGCAGTGCTCCCCCGTACAGGGCCTCCTACGAGCAGTACTTC
. TRBJ2-5 many TRBV11-3 CASSLGAGRGRETQYF TGTGCCAGCAGCTTAGGGGCGGGCCGGGGCCGAGAGACCCAGTACTTC